This is a list of T cell receptor beta chains from one sample in a study of cytomegalovirus exposure and HLA in healthy donors. TCRdb keeps only in-frame clones here, not all; method: immunoSEQ multiplex PCR. This table lists some 50,000 clones. Sequenced sample: PBMCs. These receptor sequences come from a woman aged 40 to 55 in good health and CMV-seronegative. CDR3s include the opening cysteine and the closing phenylalanine or tryptophan. A D gene is named only where the DNA matches it firmly.

v_call	d_call	j_call	cdr3_nt	cdr3_aa
TRBV28	NA	TRBJ1-1	TGTGCCCATCAAATAGCAGGGGTGAACACTGAAGCTTTCTTT	CAHQIAGVNTEAFF
TRBV4-2	NA	TRBJ2-7	TGTGCCAGCAGCCAAGAGGTCAGAACCTACGAGCAGTACTTC	CASSQEVRTYEQYF
TRBV30	NA	TRBJ1-1	TGTGCCTGGGTCCCTACAGTGAACACTGAAGCTTTCTTT	CAWVPTVNTEAFF
TRBV7-9	TRBD1	TRBJ2-1	TGTGCCAGCAGCTTAACCGACAGGGGGCAGGGTGAGCAGTTCTTC	CASSLTDRGQGEQFF
TRBV16	NA	TRBJ1-2	TGTGCCAGCAGCCAATCTCAGTTTGGCTACACCTTC	CASSQSQFGYTF
TRBV5-1	TRBD2	TRBJ2-3	TGCGCCAGCAGCCCGGGACTAGCGGGACCAGATACGCAGTATTTT	CASSPGLAGPDTQYF
TRBV28	TRBD2	TRBJ2-3	TGTGCCAGCAGTCCTCCTCTAGCGGGAGTTGGGACAGATACGCAGTATTTT	CASSPPLAGVGTDTQYF
TRBV9	NA	TRBJ2-3	TGTGCCAGCAGCGGTGGGGGGTCCAACACAGATACGCAGTATTTT	CASSGGGSNTDTQYF
TRBV5-1	NA	TRBJ2-1	TGCGCCAGCAGCCCAACGGGAGACCCCTACAATGAGCAGTTCTTC	CASSPTGDPYNEQFF
TRBV5-4	TRBD1	TRBJ1-5	TGTGCCAGCAGCTTACAGGGGGGTAATCAGCCCCAGCATTTT	CASSLQGGNQPQHF
TRBV6-5	NA	TRBJ1-1	TGTGCCAGCAGTTACTCTAATCAGGGTGAGACTGAAGCTTTCTTT	CASSYSNQGETEAFF
TRBV5-1	TRBD1	TRBJ1-2	TGCGCCAGCAGTGCCGGGACAGGGGACTATGGCTACACCTTC	CASSAGTGDYGYTF
TRBV30	NA	TRBJ2-1	TGTGCCTGGGGGGGGAACTACAATGAGCAGTTCTTC	CAWGGNYNEQFF
TRBV7-9	TRBD1	TRBJ2-7	TGTGCCAGCAGCCCGCCCTTTCGACAGGGAGACGAGCAGTACTTC	CASSPPFRQGDEQYF
TRBV6-5	TRBD1	TRBJ2-6	TGTGCCAGCAGTTCGGGACAGAGCTCTGGGGCCAACGTCCTGACTTTC	CASSSGQSSGANVLTF
TRBV7-9	NA	TRBJ1-3	TGTGCCAGCAGCTTCCAGAACACCATATATTTT	CASSFQNTIYF
TRBV20-1	NA	TRBJ2-7	TGCAGTGCTAGAGCTTCCTACGAGCAGTACTTC	CSARASYEQYF
TRBV29-1	TRBD1	TRBJ1-1	TGCAGCGTCCGACAGGGGAGGGCGGACACTGAAGCTTTCTTT	CSVRQGRADTEAFF
TRBV5-1	TRBD1	TRBJ2-7	TGCGCCAGCAGCTCCCGGGACAGTTCCTACGAGCAGTACTTC	CASSSRDSSYEQYF
TRBV19	NA	TRBJ1-5	TGTGCCAGTAGTATGGTATCGTTCGGTCAGCCCCAGCATTTT	CASSMVSFGQPQHF
TRBV14	NA	TRBJ2-7	TGTGCCAGCAGCCTATTGGACAGCCTACCTAGGGACGAGCAGTACTTC	CASSLLDSLPRDEQYF
TRBV5-8	NA	TRBJ1-2	TGTGCCAGCAGCCGCAGGGGAACGGATGGCTACACCTTC	CASSRRGTDGYTF
TRBV30	NA	TRBJ2-7	TGTGCCTGGAGTTCAGGCCAACCCTACGAGCAGTACTTC	CAWSSGQPYEQYF
TRBV5-4	NA	TRBJ2-7	TGTGCCAGCAGCGTGCGTACAGGCGGTATCTACGAGCAGTACTTC	CASSVRTGGIYEQYF
TRBV30	NA	TRBJ1-3	TGTGCCTGGACGAGACAAGGAAACACCATATATTTT	CAWTRQGNTIYF
TRBV11-1	TRBD1	TRBJ1-1	TGTGCCAGCATCAAGGACAGGATGAACACTGAAGCTTTCTTT	CASIKDRMNTEAFF
TRBV4-1	NA	TRBJ2-1	TGCGCCAGCAGCCAAATAAGCGGGAATGAGCAGTTCTTC	CASSQISGNEQFF
TRBV14	TRBD2	TRBJ2-7	TGTGCCAGCAGCCGACGACTAGCGGAAAGCTACGAGCAGTACTTC	CASSRRLAESYEQYF
TRBV6-5	TRBD1	TRBJ1-2	TGTGCCAGCAGCTTAACAGGGGGCGGAAGCTATGGCTACACCTTC	CASSLTGGGSYGYTF
TRBV30	TRBD1	TRBJ1-5	TGTGCCTGGAGTGACAGGGGGCCCCAGCATTTT	CAWSDRGPQHF
TRBV7-2	NA	TRBJ2-5	TGTGCCAGCAGCTTAGGCGTGGAGACCCAGTACTTC	CASSLGVETQYF
TRBV7-9	NA	TRBJ1-2	TGTGCCAGCAGCTTAGCGACAGATGGCTATGGCTACACCTTC	CASSLATDGYGYTF
TRBV6-1	NA	TRBJ2-7	TGTGCCAGCAGTGATCCCGGGAAGGGGGCCTACGAGCAGTACTTC	CASSDPGKGAYEQYF